These T cell receptor beta chains were read from a single sample in a study of response to subunit inactivated influenza vaccine. TCRdb independently ran MiXCR on the RT-PCR reads; one entry per CDR3 protein. The sample includes roughly 540,000 distinct CDR3 sequences, roughly 23% of them seen just once. A further study also used this sample, focusing on T cells expressing NK-cell markers.

This specimen was CD4+ T cells sorted from PBMCs, taken about 11 days after vaccination. Source of these receptors: a man between 50 and 59 years old who received an inactivated influenza vaccine. Both conserved end residues are part of each CDR3. A D gene is named only where the DNA matches it firmly. The size entry is marked missing in some rows and otherwise reads once, few, many or a size class.

d_call	j_call	cdr3_length	v_call	clone_size	cdr3_nt	cdr3_aa
-	TRBJ2-1	13	TRBV6-2/TRBV6-3	few	TGTGCCACCAACATAAGGGGGGGTAATGAGCAGTTCTTC	CATNIRGGNEQFF
-	TRBJ1-5	16	TRBV5-5	-	TGTGCCAGCAGCCCCTTCCGACAGCTTAGCAATCAGCCCCAGCATTTT	CASSPFRQLSNQPQHF
-	TRBJ1-2	14	TRBV5-1	many	TGCGCCAGCAGCTTGGGGGTGTCGGACTATGGCTACACCTTC	CASSLGVSDYGYTF
-	TRBJ2-1	13	TRBV12-3/TRBV12-4	few	TGTGCCAGCAGTTTAGCCTTACATGGTGAGCAGTTCTTC	CASSLALHGEQFF
TRBD1	TRBJ1-2	15	TRBV7-8	-	TGTGCCAGCAGCTTAGGAGGACAGGCCCGATATGGCTACACCTTC	CASSLGGQARYGYTF
TRBD1	TRBJ2-2	15	TRBV28	-	TGTGCCAGCAGTCCCAACAGGGGACGAACCGGGGAGCTGTTTTTT	CASSPNRGRTGELFF
-	TRBJ2-1	13	TRBV7-9	few	TGTGCCAGCAGCTTAAACCTGTACAATGAGCAGTTCTTC	CASSLNLYNEQFF
-	TRBJ2-7	13	TRBV4-2	few	TGTGCCAGCAGCGAGGGGGCGGGATACGAGCAGTACTTC	CASSEGAGYEQYF
-	TRBJ1-2	10	TRBV20-1	many	TGCAGTGCTAGGACGACTGGCTACACCTTC	CSARTTGYTF
TRBD2	TRBJ2-1	15	TRBV9	few	TGTGCCAGCAGCCTGGGACTAGCGCATTACAATGAGCAGTTCTTC	CASSLGLAHYNEQFF
-	TRBJ2-3	15	TRBV14	-	TGTGCCAGCAGCTCGCGATCCCCCGTGACAGATACGCAGTATTTT	CASSSRSPVTDTQYF
-	TRBJ2-1	12	TRBV7-9	-	TGTGCCAGCAGCGGACCCGCGAATGAGCAGTTCTTC	CASSGPANEQFF
-	TRBJ2-3	14	TRBV6-1	few	TGTGCCAGCAGCAACGGGGCTAGCACAGATACGCAGTATTTT	CASSNGASTDTQYF
-	TRBJ2-1	13	TRBV12-5	-	TGTGCTAGTGGTTTGGGTCGTTACAATGAGCAGTTCTTC	CASGLGRYNEQFF
TRBD1	TRBJ2-5	16	TRBV18	few	TGTGCCAGCTCACCGGGCCGGGACAGGGGGCTGGAGACCCAGTACTTC	CASSPGRDRGLETQYF
-	TRBJ2-3	14	TRBV7-9	few	TGTGCCAGCACCCTCGGGGCCCGAGGAGATACGCAGTATTTT	CASTLGARGDTQYF
-	TRBJ2-1	15	TRBV28	-	TGTGCCAGCAGTCTCAGCGGATCAACGTACAGTGAGCAGTTCTTC	CASSLSGSTYSEQFF
TRBD2	TRBJ2-6	18	TRBV6-1	-	TGTGCCAGCAGTCAATCTAGCGGGTCCTTGTCTGGGGCCAACGTCCTGACTTTC	CASSQSSGSLSGANVLTF
-	TRBJ2-4	14	TRBV29-1	-	TGCAGCGTTATGAGGGATCTAGCCAAAAACATTCAGTACTTC	CSVMRDLAKNIQYF
TRBD1	TRBJ1-4	16	TRBV27	-	TGTGCCAGCAGGGAAAACACAGGGGGCACTAATGAAAAACTGTTTTTT	CASRENTGGTNEKLFF
-	TRBJ2-5	12	TRBV6-2/TRBV6-3	-	TGTGCCAGCGGCCAAAGACAAGAGACCCAGTACTTC	CASGQRQETQYF
TRBD1	TRBJ2-7	15	TRBV6-2/TRBV6-3	few	TGTGCCAGCAGCCTCTTGGGGACAGACCTCTACGAGCAGTACTTC	CASSLLGTDLYEQYF
-	TRBJ2-7	13	TRBV11-2	-	TGTGCCAGCAGCTCTAGGGGGGAGGGCGAGCAGTACTTC	CASSSRGEGEQYF
TRBD1	TRBJ2-5	15	TRBV10-3	-	TGTGCCATCAGTGAGTGGACAGGGGCCCAAGAGACCCAGTACTTC	CAISEWTGAQETQYF
-	TRBJ1-3	15	TRBV9	few	TGTGCCAGCAGCGTAGGAGTTAGCTCTGGAAACACCATATATTTT	CASSVGVSSGNTIYF
TRBD1	TRBJ2-2	18	TRBV18	many	TGTGCCAGCTCACCCATCGCCCTAGGACAGGGGACCACCGGGGAGCTGTTTTTT	CASSPIALGQGTTGELFF
-	TRBJ2-7	13	TRBV14	few	TGTGCCAGCAGCCAGCTCGCAGGCCTCGGGCAGTACTTC	CASSQLAGLGQYF
-	TRBJ2-3	14	TRBV29-1	few	TGCAGCGCTACTGGGGATCCTAGCACAGATACGCAGTATTTT	CSATGDPSTDTQYF
TRBD1	TRBJ2-1	15	TRBV7-3	-	TGTGCCAGCAGCCTCTCACTGACAGGGGGCCATGAGCAGTTCTTC	CASSLSLTGGHEQFF